A single sample is the source of the 30 T cell receptor beta chains below, sequenced in a study of blood T cells in healthy people across ages. The second PCR ran about 6 to 12 cycles with a sample-barcoded 5' primer and J-beta primers. One entry per CDR3 protein results from TCRdb running MiXCR on the 5' RACE reads. The table records about a million distinct CDR3 sequences, around two fifths of them present only once. The sample was blood. These receptors were taken from a man between 18 and 35 years old in good health.

The rearrangement links TRBV20-1 to TRBJ2-5; D is unclear. Germline V lookup: CDR1 DFQATT, CDR2 SNEGSKA (reference sequence). The CDR3 has 12 residues. Trimming took off 4 bases at V and 4 bases at J, with 10 bases between the two ends. The CDR3 DNA follows: TGCAGTGCTACCGTGTCGGCAGAGACCCAGTACTTC. Amino acids: CSATVSAETQYF.

In this sample, this clonotype turned up a few times. V gene TRBV19 combines with J gene TRBJ2-1; D perhaps matches TRBD1 (6 bases). This CDR3 spans 14 amino acids. CDR1 and CDR2 from the germline V gene are LNHDA and SQIVND (reference sequence). Trimming removed 2 bases from V and 2 bases from J, with 7 bases in between. The DNA of the CDR3 is TGTGCCAGTAGTATACAGGGGCCCTACAATGAGCAGTTCTTC. It yields the protein CASSIQGPYNEQFF.

In this sample, this clonotype turned up a few times. CDR3 loop: CASSSQGAPQDIQYF. The CDR3 coding sequence is TGTGCCAGCAGCTCACAGGGGGCCCCTCAGGACATTCAGTACTTC. The chain is built from TRBV3-1 and TRBJ2-7, with 9 bases matching TRBD1. TRBJ2-4 matches the DNA end more closely, so the J call is doubtful. Germline V gives CDR1 LGHDT, CDR2 YNNKEL (reference sequence). CDR3 length: 15 residues.

This clonotype appeared a few times. The chain employs TRBV7-2 and TRBJ2-3; 7 bases align to TRBD1. Per the germline V gene, CDR1 is SGHTA and CDR2 is FQGNSA. The CDR3 is made up of 16 amino acids. The ends lost 5 bases at V and 1 base at J; junction bases unmatched: 9. This CDR3 is CASSTRTGDRTDTQYF. DNA of the CDR3: TGTGCCAGCAGCACCCGCACAGGGGACCGCACAGATACGCAGTATTTT. The whole variable domain, remainder taken from reference TRBV7-2 and TRBJ2-3, is GAGVSQSPSNKVTEKGKDVELRCDPISGHTALYWYRQSLGQGLEFLIYFQGNSAPDKSGLPSDRFSAERTGGSVSTLTIQRTQQEDSAVYLCASSTRTGDRTDTQYFGPGTRLTVL.

This clonotype was recorded at least ten times. The V call is TRBV4-2, the J call TRBJ2-7, with D hard to call. The CDR3 sequence is 15 residues long. Germline V lookup: CDR1 LGHNA, CDR2 YNFKEQ. Trimming removed 0 bases from V and 0 bases from J, with 9 bases in between. The CDR3 DNA reads as TGTGCCAGCAGCCAAGAAGACGTGAGCTCCTACGAGCAGTACTTC. As protein: CASSQEDVSSYEQYF.

This chain uses TRBV20-1 with TRBJ2-5; D ambiguous. The ends were cut back, 6 bases at V and 2 bases at J, with 13 bases in the middle. Germline CDR1 reads DFQATT; CDR2 reads SNEGSKA (reference sequence). The CDR3 contains 13 residues. As DNA, the CDR3 is TGCAGTGCCCCCGCGGTAGGTCAAGAGACCCAGTACTTC. Amino acid sequence: CSAPAVGQETQYF.

The chain has TRBV5-5 and TRBJ2-7; no clear D. Germline V gives CDR1 SGHKS, CDR2 YYEKEE (reference sequence). The ends were cut back, 2 bases at V and 9 bases at J, with 15 bases in the middle. The CDR3 is made up of 13 amino acids. In DNA, the CDR3 is TGTGCCAGCAGCTTAACTTATGGGCGCGTGCAGTACTTC. It translates to CASSLTYGRVQYF. Full variable domain (outside the CDR3, taken from reference TRBV5-5 and TRBJ2-7): DAGVTQSPTHLIKTRGQQVTLRCSPISGHKSVSWYQQVLGQGPQFIFQYYEKEERGRGNFPDRFSARQFPNYSSELNVNALLLGDSALYLCASSLTYGRVQYFGPGTRLTVT.

This clonotype was picked up a small number of times. This rearrangement joins TRBV28 to TRBJ2-3, with 8 positions matching TRBD1. This CDR3 comprises 15 residues. V lost 5 bases, J lost 3 bases, and 7 bases stayed unmatched. Looked up from germline, CDR1 is MDHEN and CDR2 is SYDVKM. The DNA of the CDR3 is TGTGCCAGCAGTCTGAGGACAGGGATGACAGATACGCAGTATTTT. It codes for CASSLRTGMTDTQYF.

In its sample, this clonotype was seen a few times. J is TRBJ1-2 and V is TRBV18; D is unresolved. Germline values: CDR1 KGHSH, CDR2 LQKENI. This CDR3 is 15 amino acids long. V was cut by 6 bases and J by 3 bases, with 17 bases left in between. The CDR3 loop reads CASSPRAIADYGYTF. The DNA for the CDR3 is TGTGCCAGCTCCCCCCGGGCTATCGCTGACTATGGCTACACCTTC.

The chain couples TRBV2 to TRBJ1-6; the match to TRBD1 covers 7 bases. After removal of 6 bases from V and 9 bases from J, the junction contained 14 bases not matched to a gene. The CDR3 has 16 residues. From germline, CDR1 is SNHLY and CDR2 FYNNEI. As DNA, the CDR3 is TGTGCCAGCAGGGATACAGGGGACCCTCTTAGTTCACCCCTCCACTTT. Translating it yields CASRDTGDPLSSPLHF.

This sequence joins TRBV20-1 and TRBJ1-4; no firm D call. The V and J ends lost 6 bases and 0 bases respectively, with 17 bases between them. The CDR3 has 16 amino acids. The germline CDR1 and CDR2 sequences are DFQATT and SNEGSKA (reference sequence). CDR3 region: CSAIRTRQATNEKLFF. CDR3 in DNA: TGCAGTGCGATAAGGACCCGTCAAGCAACTAATGAAAAACTGTTTTTT.

This chain joins TRBV5-1 and TRBJ2-1; D possibly corresponds to TRBD2 (5 bases). Matching the DNA end better, TRBJ2-7 makes the J call doubtful. CDR1 and CDR2 from the germline V gene are SGHRS and YFSETQ. CDR3 length: 15 residues. The CDR3 loop is CASSSSGYSYNEQYF. CDR3 DNA: TGCGCCAGCAGCTCCTCGGGATACTCCTACAATGAGCAGTACTTC.

Written as DNA, the CDR3 is TGTGCCAGCAGCCAAGAAGCAGGGATCCACAGTGGCTACACCTTC. This encodes CASSQEAGIHSGYTF. This chain links TRBV4-2 with TRBJ1-2; a weak D match, TRBD1 (5 bases). This CDR3 comprises 15 residues. In germline, CDR1 is LGHNA, CDR2 YNFKEQ. With 0 bases removed from V and 7 bases from J, the gap between germline ends came to 15 bases.

The table lists this clonotype with a few counts. This chain links TRBV9 with TRBJ2-7; 10 positions match TRBD1. Germline trimming cut 3 bases from V and 4 bases from J; bases unmatched to any gene: 7. Germline V gene lookup returns CDR1 SGDLS and CDR2 YYNGEE. CDR3 size: 15 residues. The chain's CDR3 is CASSADRGNVYEQYF. The CDR3 nucleotides read TGTGCCAGCAGCGCGGACAGGGGGAACGTTTACGAGCAGTACTTC.

This clonotype has only a few counts. V usage is TRBV20-1 and J usage is TRBJ2-2, with D perhaps matching TRBD2 (6 bases). Trimming took off 2 bases at V and 2 bases at J, with 15 bases between the two ends. From germline, CDR1 is DFQATT and CDR2 SNEGSKA (reference sequence). This CDR3 contains 16 residues. CDR3 DNA: TGCAGTGCTAGATTGGCTCGGGGGACTAACACCGGGGAGCTGTTTTTT. This encodes CSARLARGTNTGELFF.

This clonotype was seen a few times. The rearrangement uses TRBV5-1 and TRBJ1-5, with 7 bases identical to TRBD1. CDR1 is SGHRS and CDR2 is YFSETQ in the germline V gene. This CDR3 comprises 13 residues. V shed 5 bases, J shed 5 bases, and the junction held 4 bases outside the gene matches. The CDR3 nucleotides are TGCGCCAGCAGTATAGGGGGCGATCAGCCCCAGCATTTT. Residues: CASSIGGDQPQHF.

The genes are TRBV5-5 and TRBJ1-2; tentatively, D is TRBD1 (5 bases). CDR1 is SGHKS, CDR2 YYEKEE, per germline (reference sequence). This CDR3 has 14 amino acids. The germline V and J ends were trimmed by 4 bases and 3 bases, with 13 bases remaining between them. In DNA form, the CDR3 reads TGTGCCAGCAGCCGGGGCGGAGAGGACTATGGCTACACCTTC. Translation gives CASSRGGEDYGYTF.

The CDR3 reads CASSTGWGNEQFF. The CDR3 bases are TGTGCCAGCAGTACGGGCTGGGGGAATGAGCAGTTCTTC. The chain is built from TRBV12-3 or TRBV12-4 and TRBJ2-1; D possibly matches TRBD1 or TRBD2 (5 bases each). The CDR3 is 13 amino acids. With 5 bases removed from V and 7 bases from J, the gap between germline ends came to 12 bases.

This chain uses TRBV27 with TRBJ2-1; 11 positions agree with TRBD1. The V and J ends lost 2 bases and 7 bases, in that order; junction bases with no gene match: 13. CDR1 and CDR2 (germline): MNHEY, SMNVEV (reference sequence). This CDR3 has 18 amino acids. The chain's CDR3 is CASSLNVGDRGAWNEQFF. CDR3 nucleotides: TGTGCCAGCAGTTTAAATGTTGGGGACAGGGGGGCTTGGAATGAGCAGTTCTTC.

This clonotype was found a few times. V and J are TRBV7-9 and TRBJ1-1; D ambiguous. This CDR3 is 14 amino acids long. The germline CDR1 and CDR2 sequences are SEHNR and FQNEAQ (reference sequence). V shed 3 bases and J shed 3 bases, with 11 bases lying between them. CDR3 sequence reads: CASSFLGWDTEAFF. The CDR3 nucleotides are TGTGCCAGCAGCTTCCTAGGTTGGGACACTGAAGCTTTCTTT. Supplemented by reference TRBV7-9 and TRBJ1-1, the full variable domain reads DTGVSQNPRHKITKRGQNVTFRCDPISEHNRLYWYRQTLGQGPEFLTYFQNEAQLEKSRLLSDRFSAERPKGSFSTLEIQRTEQGDSAMYLCASSFLGWDTEAFFGQGTRLTVV.

The CDR3 sequence is CASSLWAIPQGNNEQYF. For the CDR3, the DNA is TGCGCCAGCAGCTTGTGGGCAATACCCCAGGGGAACAATGAGCAGTACTTC. The gene calls are TRBV5-1 and TRBJ2-5; D is perhaps TRBD1 (6 bases). Trimming cost V 1 base and J 11 bases, with 27 bases left between them. The CDR3 length is 17 residues. CDR1 is SGHRS, CDR2 YFSETQ, per germline.

The gene calls are TRBV4-2 and TRBJ2-4, with 8 bases lining up with TRBD2. The V gene's germline CDR1 is LGHNA and CDR2 YNFKEQ. CDR3 size: 15 residues. The V and J ends lost 4 bases and 6 bases, in that order; junction bases with no gene match: 8. The CDR3 DNA sequence: TGTGCCAGCAGCCGTCAGGCGCGGGGGGTAAACATTCAGTACTTC. Its protein product is CASSRQARGVNIQYF.

This clonotype was observed a single time. The chain joins TRBV10-3 to TRBJ2-2, with TRBD1 matching 10 bases. The V gene's germline CDR1 is ENHRY and CDR2 SYGVKD. The CDR3 covers 13 residues. Germline trimming cut 9 bases from V and 8 bases from J; bases unmatched to any gene: 6. CDR3 sequence: CAITGQGEGELFF. Written as DNA, the CDR3 is TGTGCCATAACCGGACAGGGGGAAGGGGAGCTGTTTTTT.

On this clonotype: This could be a read error, since a much larger clone is one nucleotide away. The rearrangement uses TRBV4-1 and TRBJ2-1; D possibly corresponds to TRBD2 (5 bases). The CDR3 consists of 17 residues. Germline lookup yields CDR1 MGHRA and CDR2 YSYEKL. In DNA, the CDR3 is TGCGCCAGCAGCCAAGAAGCTGGCCAGGACTCCTGCAATGAGCAGTTCTTC. Translating gives CASSQEAGQDSCNEQFF.

This clonotype showed up just a few times. This chain joins TRBV10-2 and TRBJ1-2; 11 positions match TRBD1. Germline lookup yields CDR1 WSHSY and CDR2 SAAADI. V was clipped by 7 bases and J by 8 bases; unmatched bases: 6. This CDR3 contains 13 residues. The CDR3 protein is CASIGQGALGYTF. The CDR3, as DNA: TGCGCCAGCATTGGACAGGGGGCACTGGGCTACACCTTC.

In this sample, this clonotype turned up a few times. CDR3 DNA sequence: TGTGCCTTGGGAACCACAGATACGCAGTATTTT. It translates to CALGTTDTQYF. The genes are TRBV7-9 and TRBJ2-3; D uncertain. Trimming left V 11 bases short and J 2 bases short, with 8 bases between. Germline V lookup: CDR1 SEHNR, CDR2 FQNEAQ (reference sequence). CDR3 length equals 11 residues.

The genes are TRBV20-1 and TRBJ1-2; D is unclear. CDR1 and CDR2 (germline): DFQATT, SNEGSKA (reference sequence). Trimming cost V 0 bases and J 3 bases, with 26 bases left between them. The CDR3 runs 19 residues. The CDR3 here is CSARDLSGSRSGVDYGYTF. DNA of the CDR3: TGCAGTGCTAGAGATTTATCGGGCAGTCGTTCCGGCGTAGACTATGGCTACACCTTC.

CDR3 sequence reads: CASSQDSGGHRGPFF. As DNA, the CDR3 is TGTGCCAGCAGCCAAGATAGCGGGGGCCATCGAGGGCCGTTCTTC. The rearrangement joins TRBV4-2 to TRBJ2-1; TRBD2 matches 9 bases. The CDR3 loop spans 15 amino acids. Germline V gives CDR1 LGHNA, CDR2 YNFKEQ. Losses at the gene ends were 0 bases for V and 15 bases for J; bases not matched to a gene: 12.

This chain joins TRBV20-1 and TRBJ2-5; perhaps TRBD1 as D (6 bases). The V gene's germline CDR1 is DFQATT and CDR2 SNEGSKA (reference sequence). This CDR3 region has 15 residues. With 4 bases removed from V and 3 bases from J, the gap between germline ends came to 18 bases. The CDR3 bases are TGCAGTGCTAACCCCCACAGGGAGATTGAAGAGACCCAGTACTTC. Its protein product is CSANPHREIEETQYF.

V gene TRBV2 combines with J gene TRBJ1-1, with D perhaps TRBD1 (5 bases). V was shortened by 7 bases and J by 0 bases, with 12 bases between the two germline ends. Germline-derived CDR1 and CDR2 are SNHLY and FYNNEI. The CDR3 runs 14 residues. For the CDR3, the DNA is TGTGCCAGCACCGGTGGGGACCTGAACACTGAAGCTTTCTTT. Its translation: CASTGGDLNTEAFF.